These T cell receptor beta chains were read from a single sample in a study of cytomegalovirus exposure and HLA in healthy donors. Produced via immunoSEQ multiplex PCR; TCRdb's table is partial and in-frame only. This table has approximately 45,000 clones, around 69% appearing once. The sample consisted of PBMCs. Receptors were obtained from a woman under 40 in good health and CMV-seronegative. The CDR3 runs from the conserved cysteine through the conserved F or W. D genes are given only for firm matches. The size entry is marked missing in some rows and otherwise reads once, few, many or a size class.

D	V	J	size	DNA	CDR3
-	TRBV5-1	TRBJ2-3	once	TGCGCCAGTTTCGATACGGGGAGCACAGATACGCAGTATTTT	CASFDTGSTDTQYF
-	TRBV2	TRBJ1-1	few	TGTGCCAGCAGCAGGATCCCCACTGAAGCTTTCTTT	CASSRIPTEAFF
-	TRBV5-1	TRBJ2-3	-	TGCGCCAGCAGCTTGGTTGGACAGCAAGATACGCAGTATTTT	CASSLVGQQDTQYF
-	TRBV5-1	TRBJ1-2	-	TGCGCCAGCAGCTTGTCGACAGCCTATGGCTACACCTTC	CASSLSTAYGYTF
TRBD1	TRBV27	TRBJ1-5	-	TGTGCCAGCAGTTTAGTAGGGGGCGATCAGCCCCAGCATTTT	CASSLVGGDQPQHF
TRBD1	TRBV5-1	TRBJ2-7	once	TGCGCCAGCAGCTTTGGACAGGGCATCCTACGGGAGCAGTACTTC	CASSFGQGILREQYF
-	TRBV7-9	TRBJ2-3	once	TGTGCCAGCAGCTTTGGTGGGGGCGGAGATACGCAGTATTTT	CASSFGGGGDTQYF
-	TRBV10-2	TRBJ2-2	few	TGCGCCAGCAGTGTGACCTCAGGGACCGGGGAGCTGTTTTTT	CASSVTSGTGELFF
-	TRBV5-8	TRBJ2-7	-	TGTGCCAGCATGAAGGTCGTTAACAGCTCCTACGAGCAGTACTTC	CASMKVVNSSYEQYF
TRBD1	TRBV30	TRBJ2-2	-	TGTGCCAGGACCGCGACAGGGACCAGGGAGCTGTTTTTT	CARTATGTRELFF
TRBD2	TRBV30	TRBJ2-1	-	TGTGCCTGGAGTTATGGGGTCGGAGCGGGGGGCAATGAGCAGTTCTTC	CAWSYGVGAGGNEQFF
TRBD2	TRBV5-4	TRBJ2-5	-	TGTGCCAGCAGCTTGGTAGCTAGCGGGGGCCTCCAAGAGACCCAGTACTTC	CASSLVASGGLQETQYF
TRBD2	TRBV4-2	TRBJ2-1	-	TGTGCCAGCAGCCAAGAGGGCGGGGGACTAGACAATGAGCAGTTCTTC	CASSQEGGGLDNEQFF
-	TRBV7-2	TRBJ2-2	-	TGTGCCAGCAGCCCGATCGGGACTGCGAACACCGGGGAGCTGTTTTTT	CASSPIGTANTGELFF
-	TRBV5-4	TRBJ2-5	-	TGTGCCAGCGGCATAACCGGGACTTCAGAGACCCAGTACTTC	CASGITGTSETQYF
-	TRBV15	TRBJ1-5	-	TGTGCCACCAGCAGAGGAGGCCAGCCCCAGCATTTT	CATSRGGQPQHF
TRBD1	TRBV4-2	TRBJ2-1	few	TGTGCCAGCAGCCCCGGGACAGAAGGAAATGAGCAGTTCTTC	CASSPGTEGNEQFF
TRBD1	TRBV28	TRBJ1-5	-	TGTGCCAGCAGTACTTACAGGGGGCCGCCAAATCAGCCCCAGCATTTT	CASSTYRGPPNQPQHF
-	TRBV29-1	TRBJ2-1	-	TGCAGCGGGGGGACACCTCGTAGCTCCTACAATGAGCAGTTCTTC	CSGGTPRSSYNEQFF
TRBD2	TRBV7-7	TRBJ2-1	few	TGTGCCAGCAGCTTAGGGCTAGCGGGGGGGATCCGGGAGCAGTTCTTC	CASSLGLAGGIREQFF
TRBD1	TRBV6-5	TRBJ2-7	-	TGTGCCAGCAGTATGACGTCGGGACAGTTCTACGAGCAGTACTTC	CASSMTSGQFYEQYF
TRBD1	TRBV7-8	TRBJ1-1	once	TGTGCCAGCGGACAGGTTAGGAACACTGAAGCTTTCTTT	CASGQVRNTEAFF
TRBD1	TRBV25-1	TRBJ1-2	-	TGTGCCAGCAGACCCGGGACAGGGGACTATGGCTACACCTTC	CASRPGTGDYGYTF
-	TRBV29-1	TRBJ1-2	once	TGCAGCGCTATTGTCCTTAGCCTAGACGGAGCTAACTATGGCTACACCTTC	CSAIVLSLDGANYGYTF
TRBD2	TRBV27	TRBJ2-7	-	TGTGCCAGCAAAACCAGCGGGATGCCCTACGAGCAGTACTTC	CASKTSGMPYEQYF
-	TRBV27	TRBJ1-1	-	TGTGCCAGCAGGATTCGAGGGCAACCGAACACTGAAGCTTTCTTT	CASRIRGQPNTEAFF
-	TRBV13	TRBJ1-1	-	TGTGCCAGCAGCTTAGGCCGGCGGATGAACACTGAAGCTTTCTTT	CASSLGRRMNTEAFF
TRBD1	TRBV19	TRBJ1-1	few	TGTGCCAGTACCCCAACAGGGGGCACTGAAGCTTTCTTT	CASTPTGGTEAFF
-	TRBV5-1	TRBJ1-5	-	TGCGCCAGCAGCTTGACAGGGAATCAGCCCCAGCATTTT	CASSLTGNQPQHF
-	TRBV5-1	TRBJ2-7	-	TGCGCCAGCAGCTCTCAGGGCTACGAGCAGTACTTC	CASSSQGYEQYF
TRBD1	TRBV29-1	TRBJ2-5	-	TGCAGCGGGACAGGCATACAGCGGGAGACCCAGTACTTC	CSGTGIQRETQYF
TRBD1	TRBV2	TRBJ1-6	-	TGTGCCAGCAGGGGACAGGGGGATTCACCCCTCCACTTT	CASRGQGDSPLHF
TRBD1	TRBV30	TRBJ1-5	-	TGTGCCTGGGAAGGGACAGGCGGGCGTCAGCCCCAGCATTTT	CAWEGTGGRQPQHF
-	TRBV7-9	TRBJ2-7	-	TGTGCCAGCAGCCGGGTACAGGGTCCCAACGAGCAGTACTTC	CASSRVQGPNEQYF
TRBD1	TRBV18	TRBJ2-7	-	TGTGCCAGCTCACCATCAGCCATGGGGATAGGGGGCAGCGGACTCTACGAGCAGTACTTC	CASSPSAMGIGGSGLYEQYF
-	TRBV2	TRBJ1-4	-	TGTGCCAGCTCTCAGGGGAGTTTACGAGAAAAACTGTTTTTT	CASSQGSLREKLFF
-	TRBV9	TRBJ2-7	-	TGTGCCAGCAGCGTAGGAGCGGGCGGCTCCTACGAGCAGTACTTC	CASSVGAGGSYEQYF